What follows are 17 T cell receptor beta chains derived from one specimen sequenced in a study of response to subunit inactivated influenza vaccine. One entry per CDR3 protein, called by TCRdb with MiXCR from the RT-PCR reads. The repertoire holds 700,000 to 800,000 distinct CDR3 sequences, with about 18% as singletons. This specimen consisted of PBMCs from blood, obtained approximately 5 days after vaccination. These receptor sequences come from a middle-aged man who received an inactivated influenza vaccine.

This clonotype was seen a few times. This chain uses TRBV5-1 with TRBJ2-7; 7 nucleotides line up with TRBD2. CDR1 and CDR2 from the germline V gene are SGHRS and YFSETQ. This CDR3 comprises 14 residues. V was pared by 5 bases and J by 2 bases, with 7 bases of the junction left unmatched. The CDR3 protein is CASSEAGWAYEQYF. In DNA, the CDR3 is TGCGCCAGCAGTGAAGCGGGATGGGCCTACGAGCAGTACTTC.

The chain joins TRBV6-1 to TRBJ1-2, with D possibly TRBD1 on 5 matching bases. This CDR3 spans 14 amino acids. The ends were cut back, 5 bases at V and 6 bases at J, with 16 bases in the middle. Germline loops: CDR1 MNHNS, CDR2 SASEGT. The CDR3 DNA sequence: TGTGCCAGCAGTCCACAGGATATAATTCATGGCTACACCTTC. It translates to CASSPQDIIHGYTF.

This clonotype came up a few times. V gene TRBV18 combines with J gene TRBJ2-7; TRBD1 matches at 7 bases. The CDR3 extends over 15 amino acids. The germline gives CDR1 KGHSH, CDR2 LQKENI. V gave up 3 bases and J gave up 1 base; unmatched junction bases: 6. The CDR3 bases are TGTGCCAGCTCACCGACAGGGACCCCTTCCTACGAGCAGTACTTC. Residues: CASSPTGTPSYEQYF.

The CDR3 here is CASSATGGLTYNEQFF. The CDR3 DNA reads TGTGCCAGCAGCGCGACGGGGGGCCTAACCTACAATGAGCAGTTCTTC. V is TRBV5-4 and J is TRBJ2-1, with a weak D call TRBD2 (7 bases). CDR3 length equals 16 residues. The germline CDR1 and CDR2 sequences are SGHNT and YYREEE (reference sequence). V was shortened by 4 bases and J by 2 bases, with 16 bases between the two germline ends.

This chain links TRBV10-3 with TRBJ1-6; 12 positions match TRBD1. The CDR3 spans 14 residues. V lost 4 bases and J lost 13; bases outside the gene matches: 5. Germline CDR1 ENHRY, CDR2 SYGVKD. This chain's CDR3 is CAISGEGTGGPLHF. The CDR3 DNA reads TGTGCCATCAGTGGCGAAGGGACAGGGGGCCCCCTCCACTTT.

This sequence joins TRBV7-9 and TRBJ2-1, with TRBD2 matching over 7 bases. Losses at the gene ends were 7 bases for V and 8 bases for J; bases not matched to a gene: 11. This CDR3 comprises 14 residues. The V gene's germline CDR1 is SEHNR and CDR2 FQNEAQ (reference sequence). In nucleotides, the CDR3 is TGTGCCAGCAACTCCCGGGGGGAGGGCTATGAGCAGTTCTTC. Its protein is CASNSRGEGYEQFF.

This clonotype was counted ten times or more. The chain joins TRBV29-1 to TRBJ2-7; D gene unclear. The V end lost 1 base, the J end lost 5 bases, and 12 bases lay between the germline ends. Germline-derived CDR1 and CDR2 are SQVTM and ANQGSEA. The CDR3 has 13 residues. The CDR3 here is CSVEVPRNHEQYF. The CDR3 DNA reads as TGCAGCGTTGAAGTGCCCAGGAATCACGAGCAGTACTTC.

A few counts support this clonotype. The CDR3 DNA is TGTGCCAGCAGCCAAGAGGGGACACTCCTCTACGAGCAGTACTTC. Its protein is CASSQEGTLLYEQYF. V is TRBV4-2 and J is TRBJ2-7; D is perhaps TRBD1 (6 bases). Trimming pared 0 bases from V and 3 bases from J, leaving 12 bases between. Germline lookup yields CDR1 LGHNA and CDR2 YNFKEQ. The CDR3 is 15 amino acids.

DNA of the CDR3: TGCGCCAGCAGTGGGAACCCAGGGGGCATGGAGTTCTTC. Residues: CASSGNPGGMEFF. V gene TRBV10-2 combines with J gene TRBJ2-1; TRBD1 matches at 8 bases. Germline V lookup: CDR1 WSHSY, CDR2 SAAADI. The length of the CDR3 is 13 residues. V lost 4 bases to trimming and J lost 14 bases; unmatched junction nucleotides: 10.

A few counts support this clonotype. Here the CDR3 reads CASSSQTGKVAEAFF. CDR3 nucleotides: TGTGCCAGCTCATCCCAAACAGGGAAGGTTGCTGAAGCTTTCTTT. The rearrangement uses TRBV18 and TRBJ1-1; TRBD1 is a possible D gene (6 bases). Germline V gives CDR1 KGHSH, CDR2 LQKENI. Deletions cut 5 bases from V and 6 bases from J, with 19 bases between. There are 15 residues in the CDR3.

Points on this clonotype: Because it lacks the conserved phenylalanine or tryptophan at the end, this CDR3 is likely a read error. The CDR3 nucleotides read TGTGCCAGCAGTTTAACGCGGACGAACACAGATACGCAGTATTTA. It specifies CASSLTRTNTDTQYL. The V gene is TRBV27, the J gene TRBJ2-3; the D is unclear. CDR3 size: 15 residues. Trimming stripped 2 bases from V and 2 bases from J, with 11 bases between. Germline V CDR1 and CDR2: MNHEY, SMNVEV (reference sequence).

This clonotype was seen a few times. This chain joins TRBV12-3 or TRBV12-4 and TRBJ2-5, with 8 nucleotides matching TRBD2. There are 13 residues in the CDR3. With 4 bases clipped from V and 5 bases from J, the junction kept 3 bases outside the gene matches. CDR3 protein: CASSSPSGETQYF. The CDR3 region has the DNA TGTGCCAGCAGTTCACCTAGCGGGGAGACCCAGTACTTC.

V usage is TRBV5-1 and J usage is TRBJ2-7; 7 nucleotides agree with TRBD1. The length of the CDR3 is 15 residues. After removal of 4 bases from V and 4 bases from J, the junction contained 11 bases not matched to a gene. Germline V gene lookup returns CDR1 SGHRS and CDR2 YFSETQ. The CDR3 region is CASSAGQERSYEQYF. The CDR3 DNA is TGCGCCAGCAGCGCCGGACAGGAGAGGTCTTACGAGCAGTACTTC. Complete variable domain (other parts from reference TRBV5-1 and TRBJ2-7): KAGVTQTPRYLIKTRGQQVTLSCSPISGHRSVSWYQQTPGQGLQFLFEYFSETQRNKGNFPGRFSGRQFSNSRSEMNVSTLELGDSALYLCASSAGQERSYEQYFGPGTRLTVT.

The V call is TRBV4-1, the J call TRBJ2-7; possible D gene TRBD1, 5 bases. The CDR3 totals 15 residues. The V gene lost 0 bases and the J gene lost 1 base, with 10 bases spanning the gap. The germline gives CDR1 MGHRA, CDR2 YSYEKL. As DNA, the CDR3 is TGCGCCAGCAGCCAAGAGGGGCGGCTTTCCTACGAGCAGTACTTC. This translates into CASSQEGRLSYEQYF.

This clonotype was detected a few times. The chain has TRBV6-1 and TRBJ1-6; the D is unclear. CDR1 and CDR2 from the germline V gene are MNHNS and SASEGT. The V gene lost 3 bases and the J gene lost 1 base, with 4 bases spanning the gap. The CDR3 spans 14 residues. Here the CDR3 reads CASSEGSYNSPLHF. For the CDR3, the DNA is TGTGCCAGCAGTGAGGGTTCCTATAATTCACCCCTCCACTTT.

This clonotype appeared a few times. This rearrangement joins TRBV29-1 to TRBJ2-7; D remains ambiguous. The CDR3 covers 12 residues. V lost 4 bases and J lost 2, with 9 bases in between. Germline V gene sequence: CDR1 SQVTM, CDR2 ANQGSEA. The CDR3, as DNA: TGCAGCGTTGGGCCGGGTCCCTACGAGCAGTACTTC. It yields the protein CSVGPGPYEQYF.

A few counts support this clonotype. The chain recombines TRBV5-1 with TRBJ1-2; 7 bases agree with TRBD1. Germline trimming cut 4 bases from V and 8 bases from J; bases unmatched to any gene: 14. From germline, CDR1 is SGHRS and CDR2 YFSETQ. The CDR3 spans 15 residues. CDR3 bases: TGCGCCAGCAGCCCCGGACAGGAAGGGAACTTGGGCTACACCTTC. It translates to CASSPGQEGNLGYTF.